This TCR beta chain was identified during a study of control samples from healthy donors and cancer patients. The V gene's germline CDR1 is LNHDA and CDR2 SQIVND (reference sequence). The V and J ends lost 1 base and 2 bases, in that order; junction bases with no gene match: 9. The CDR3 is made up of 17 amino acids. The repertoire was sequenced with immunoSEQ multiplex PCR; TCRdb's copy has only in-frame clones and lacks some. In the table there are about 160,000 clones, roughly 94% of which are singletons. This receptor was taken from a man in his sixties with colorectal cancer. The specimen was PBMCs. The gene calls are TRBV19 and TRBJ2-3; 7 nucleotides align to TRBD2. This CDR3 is CASSIALTAGVTDTQYF. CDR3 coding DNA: TGTGCCAGTAGTATAGCCCTAACGGCGGGGGTCACAGATACGCAGTATTTT.